This TCR beta chain was recorded in a study of blood T cell repertoires in COVID-19. The table came from immunoSEQ multiplex PCR; TCRdb's copy has only in-frame clones and leaves some out. The data show 250,000 to 350,000 clones, 75% to 90% seen once. Participants were aged roughly 18 to 90 years, lived in under 30 US areas, and enrolled virtually. The CDR3 has 15 amino acids. Per germline, CDR1 PRHDT and CDR2 FYEKMQ (reference sequence). V dropped 8 bases and J dropped 4 bases, with 18 bases sitting between them. This clone was recorded once. The J gene is TRBJ2-1, the V gene TRBV13, with D unclear. The sample comprised PBMCs or T cells enriched from blood (not recorded which). This TCR was sampled from a woman under 40 who had recovered from COVID-19. In DNA, the CDR3 is TGTGCCAGCGATAAAGAAGTCAGTGAATACAATGAGCAGTTCTTC. Translated: CASDKEVSEYNEQFF.